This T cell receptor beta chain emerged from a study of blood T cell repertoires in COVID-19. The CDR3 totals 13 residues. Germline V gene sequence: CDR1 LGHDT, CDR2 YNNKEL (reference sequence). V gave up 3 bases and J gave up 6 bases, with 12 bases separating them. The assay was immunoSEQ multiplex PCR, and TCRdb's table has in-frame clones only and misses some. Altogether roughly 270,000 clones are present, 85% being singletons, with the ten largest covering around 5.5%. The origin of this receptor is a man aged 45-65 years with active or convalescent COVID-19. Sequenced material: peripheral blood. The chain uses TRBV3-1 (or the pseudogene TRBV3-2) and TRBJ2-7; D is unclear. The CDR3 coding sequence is TGTGCCAGCAGCCAGAGTATCTGGTCCGAGCAGTACTTC. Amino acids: CASSQSIWSEQYF.